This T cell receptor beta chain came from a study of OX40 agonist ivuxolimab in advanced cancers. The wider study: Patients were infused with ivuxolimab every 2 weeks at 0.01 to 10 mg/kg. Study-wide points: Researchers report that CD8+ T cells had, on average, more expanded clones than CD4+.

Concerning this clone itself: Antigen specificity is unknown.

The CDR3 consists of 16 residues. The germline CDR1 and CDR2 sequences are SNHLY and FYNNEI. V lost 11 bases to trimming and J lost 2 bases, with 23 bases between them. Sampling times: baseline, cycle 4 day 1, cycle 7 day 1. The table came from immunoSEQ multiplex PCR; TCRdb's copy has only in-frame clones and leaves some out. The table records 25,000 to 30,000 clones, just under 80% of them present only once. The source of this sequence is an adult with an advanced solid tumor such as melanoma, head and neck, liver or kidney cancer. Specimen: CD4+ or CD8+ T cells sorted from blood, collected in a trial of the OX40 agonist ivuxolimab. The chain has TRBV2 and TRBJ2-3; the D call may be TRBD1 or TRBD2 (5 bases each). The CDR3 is CALKGRDEFFTDTQYF. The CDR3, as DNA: TGTGCCCTAAAGGGCAGGGACGAATTTTTCACAGATACGCAGTATTTT. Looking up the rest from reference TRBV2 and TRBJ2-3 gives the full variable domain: EPEVTQTPSHQVTQMGQEVILRCVPISNHLYFYWYRQILGQKVEFLVSFYNNEISEKSEIFDDQFSVERPDGSNFTLKIRSTKLEDSAMYFCALKGRDEFFTDTQYFGPGTRLTVL.